The present TCR beta chain was sequenced within a study of metastatic and nonmetastatic thyroid tumors. The overall study: Where malignant and benign thyroid patients were concerned, repertoires were compared across blood and tumor or nodule tissue. Overall study results and limits: A significant increase in TCR beta diversity was reportedly seen in malignant thyroid tumors relative to benign nodules, in blood and tumor.

TCRdb re-clonotyped the PCR reads through MiXCR. The table records roughly 70,000 clones, around 20% of them present only once. This clone was seen a handful of times. Its cognate antigen is unknown. No treatment had been given to any patient before thyroid surgery. The receptor was isolated from a female donor with papillary thyroid cancer or a benign thyroid nodule (not recorded which). Some clones in this sample may be carry-over from other donors' samples. Material: blood.

The CDR3 DNA is TGTGCCATCAGTTATGCTAGCCGCGACAATGAGCAGTTCTTC. Its protein product is CAISYASRDNEQFF. V gene TRBV10-3 combines with J gene TRBJ2-1; D perhaps matches TRBD2 (5 bases). This CDR3 spans 14 amino acids. The V end lost 5 bases, the J end lost 5 bases, and 13 bases lay between the germline ends. Germline V gene data show CDR1 as ENHRY and CDR2 as SYGVKD.